Reported below is one T cell receptor beta chain. Antigen unknown. Documented treatment: about 20 received Ad26.COV2.S at low or high dose, single or two shots; 5 received placebo; per-sample allocation not given. All samples were drawn on day 63, counting from the first vaccine or placebo injection. Boston supplied an adult donor aged 18-55 years. The assay was immunoSEQ multiplex PCR, and TCRdb's table has in-frame clones only and misses some. The sample includes hundreds of thousands of clones, more than 70% of them seen just once. The data originate from a study of Ad26.COV2.S vaccination and SARS-CoV-2 variants. Turning to the study itself: COV1001, an Ad26.COV2.S trial, supplied this vaccine-arm donor. Study-wide results and limits: Following vaccination, spike-specific CD8+ and CD4+ T cell responses reportedly exhibited substantial breadth.

The junction had 8 bases not matched to a gene; V was cut back by 5 bases and J by 5 bases. The CDR3 runs 14 residues. CDR1 and CDR2 (germline): MNHEY, SVGAGI. The specimen was peripheral blood, collected in a trial of Ad26.COV2.S vaccine versus placebo. The clonotype originates from a person aged 18 to 65 who received the Ad26.COV2.S COVID-19 vaccine or a placebo. The chain employs TRBV6-5 and TRBJ1-2, with TRBD1 matching 7 bases. CDR3 DNA: TGTGCCAGCAGTCCCACCAGGGGGAGGTATGGCTACACCTTC. It specifies CASSPTRGRYGYTF.